This TCR beta chain was obtained from a study of identifying expanded T cells in peripheral blood. Trimming removed 4 bases at V and 2 bases at J, with 8 bases between. Germline-derived CDR1 and CDR2 are SGHTA and FQGNSA. The CDR3 totals 13 residues. Generated by immunoSEQ multiplex PCR, the TCRdb table keeps only in-frame clones and is missing some. Of approximately 91,000 clones in the sample, around 89% were seen once. Findings of the study overall: Differentially abundant clones: approximately 1.3 between replicates, around 16 at 2 to 3 weeks, less than 20 at four. Clone count variance between approximately two-week samples rose with total template count.

Comments on this clone: No antigen is known for it.

Specimen: blood. J is TRBJ1-2 and V is TRBV7-2, with no clear D. This clonotype was sampled from a person aged 18-70 years in good health. DNA of the CDR3: TGTGCCAGCAGCTCGCGGGCCAACTATGGCTACACCTTC. As protein: CASSSRANYGYTF.